The present entry profiles one T cell receptor beta chain with its context. The record originates from a study of shared clonotypes between healthy human individuals. Here immunoSEQ multiplex PCR was the method, and the copy in TCRdb shows in-frame clones only, minus some. The profile covers 700,000 to 950,000 clones, with about 96% appearing a single time and less than 0.25% taken by the ten largest. Naive-designated CD8 cells lacked CD45RO, were positively enriched for CCR7, and omitted terminally differentiated effector memory CD45RA+ cells. Germline V gives CDR1 SNHLY, CDR2 FYNNEI. The CDR3 contains 17 residues. Trimming took 6 bases from V and 0 from J, leaving 17 bases between them.

The chain has TRBV2 and TRBJ2-2, with D perhaps TRBD1 (7 bases). Sequenced input: naive CD8+ T cells sorted from blood. This TCR derives from a young man in good health. CDR3 in amino acids: CASSNPGGTANTGELFF. The CDR3 DNA follows: TGTGCCAGCAGCAACCCGGGCGGGACAGCGAACACCGGGGAGCTGTTTTTT.